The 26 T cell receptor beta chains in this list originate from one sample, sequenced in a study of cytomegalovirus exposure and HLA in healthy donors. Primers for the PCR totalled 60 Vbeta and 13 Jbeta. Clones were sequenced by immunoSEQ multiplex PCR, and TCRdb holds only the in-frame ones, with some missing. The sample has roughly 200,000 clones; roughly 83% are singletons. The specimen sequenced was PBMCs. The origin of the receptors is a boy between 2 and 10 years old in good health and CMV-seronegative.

DNA of the CDR3: TGTGCCAGCAGCTCCCGCGGGGACAGGGCCTACGAGCAGTACTTC. Protein: CASSSRGDRAYEQYF. V usage is TRBV7-2 and J usage is TRBJ2-7, with 9 positions matching TRBD1. With 4 bases clipped from V and 2 bases from J, the junction kept 6 bases outside the gene matches. Germline V lookup: CDR1 SGHTA, CDR2 FQGNSA. This CDR3 is built from 15 residues.

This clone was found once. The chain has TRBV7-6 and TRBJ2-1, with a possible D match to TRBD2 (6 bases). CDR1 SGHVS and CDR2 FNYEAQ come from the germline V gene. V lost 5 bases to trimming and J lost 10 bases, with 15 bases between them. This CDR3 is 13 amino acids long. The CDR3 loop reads CASSPGGPREQFF. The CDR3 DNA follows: TGTGCCAGCAGCCCCGGGGGACCGAGAGAGCAGTTCTTC.

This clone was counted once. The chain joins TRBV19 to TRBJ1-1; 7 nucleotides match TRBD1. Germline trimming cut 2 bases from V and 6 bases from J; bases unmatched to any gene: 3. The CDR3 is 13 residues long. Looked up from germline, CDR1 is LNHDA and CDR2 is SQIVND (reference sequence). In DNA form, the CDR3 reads TGTGCCAGTAGTATACAGGGGGTGGCTGAAGCTTTCTTT. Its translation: CASSIQGVAEAFF.

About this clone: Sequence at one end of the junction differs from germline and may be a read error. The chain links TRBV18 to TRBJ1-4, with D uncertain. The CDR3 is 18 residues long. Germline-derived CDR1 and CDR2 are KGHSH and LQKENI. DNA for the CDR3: TGTGTCAGCTCACCGGTTGGGAGGCGGGAGATCTATAATGAAAAACTGTTTTTT. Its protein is CVSSPVGRREIYNEKLFF.

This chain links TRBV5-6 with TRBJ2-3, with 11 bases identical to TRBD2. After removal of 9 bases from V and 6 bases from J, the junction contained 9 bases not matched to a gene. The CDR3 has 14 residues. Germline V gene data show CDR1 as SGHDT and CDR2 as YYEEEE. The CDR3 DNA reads TGTGCCAACCATAGCGGGAGGGCCCCGGATACGCAGTATTTT. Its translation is CANHSGRAPDTQYF.

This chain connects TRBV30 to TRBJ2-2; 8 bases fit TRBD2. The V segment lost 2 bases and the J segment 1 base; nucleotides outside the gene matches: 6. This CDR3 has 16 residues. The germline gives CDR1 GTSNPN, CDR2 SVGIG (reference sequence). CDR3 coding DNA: TGTGCCTGGAGTACATCAGCGGGAGTGAACACCGGGGAGCTGTTTTTT. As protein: CAWSTSAGVNTGELFF.

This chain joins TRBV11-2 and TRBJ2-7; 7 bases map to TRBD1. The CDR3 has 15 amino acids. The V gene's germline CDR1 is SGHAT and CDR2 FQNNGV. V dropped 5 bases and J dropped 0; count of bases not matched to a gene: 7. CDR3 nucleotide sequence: TGTGCCAGCAGCCCCGACAGGGAAGGCTCCTACGAGCAGTACTTC. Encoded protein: CASSPDREGSYEQYF.

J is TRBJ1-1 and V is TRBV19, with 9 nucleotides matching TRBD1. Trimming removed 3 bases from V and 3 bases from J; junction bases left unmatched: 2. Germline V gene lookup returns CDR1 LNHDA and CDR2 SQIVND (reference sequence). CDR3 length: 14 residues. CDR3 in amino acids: CASSIRQGDTEAFF. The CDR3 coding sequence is TGTGCCAGTAGTATTCGACAGGGGGACACTGAAGCTTTCTTT.

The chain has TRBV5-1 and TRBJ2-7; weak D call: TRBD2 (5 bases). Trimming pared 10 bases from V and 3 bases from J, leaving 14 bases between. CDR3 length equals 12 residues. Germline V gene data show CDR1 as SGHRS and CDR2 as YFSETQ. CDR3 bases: TGCGCCTCGGGGAAGGTGGACTACGAGCAGTACTTC. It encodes CASGKVDYEQYF.

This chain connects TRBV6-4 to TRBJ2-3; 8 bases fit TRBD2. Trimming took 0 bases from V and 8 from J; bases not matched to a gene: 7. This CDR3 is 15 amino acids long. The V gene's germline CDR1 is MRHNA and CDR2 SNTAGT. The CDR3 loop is CASSDSREGLSTQYF. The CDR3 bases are TGTGCCAGCAGTGACTCCCGGGAGGGCCTTAGTACGCAGTATTTT.

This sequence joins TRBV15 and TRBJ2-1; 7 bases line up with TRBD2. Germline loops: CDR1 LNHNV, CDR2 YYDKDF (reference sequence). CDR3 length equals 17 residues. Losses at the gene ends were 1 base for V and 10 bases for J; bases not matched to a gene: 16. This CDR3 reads CATSRGGGSPHDLEQFF. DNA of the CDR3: TGTGCCACCAGCAGAGGGGGCGGGAGCCCCCACGACTTGGAGCAGTTCTTC.

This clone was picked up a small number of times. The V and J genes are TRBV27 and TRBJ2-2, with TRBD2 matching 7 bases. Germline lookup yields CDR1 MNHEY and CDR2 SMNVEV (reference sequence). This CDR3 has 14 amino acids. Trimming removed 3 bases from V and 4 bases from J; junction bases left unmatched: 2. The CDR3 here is CASSFGGSTGELFF. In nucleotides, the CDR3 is TGTGCCAGCAGTTTTGGCGGGAGCACCGGGGAGCTGTTTTTT.

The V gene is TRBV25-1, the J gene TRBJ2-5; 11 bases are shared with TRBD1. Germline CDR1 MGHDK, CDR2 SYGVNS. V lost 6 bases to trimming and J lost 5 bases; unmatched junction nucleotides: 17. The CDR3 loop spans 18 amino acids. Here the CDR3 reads CASRRTGGVRERGETQYF. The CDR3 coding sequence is TGTGCCAGCAGAAGGACAGGGGGCGTACGGGAGAGGGGGGAGACCCAGTACTTC.

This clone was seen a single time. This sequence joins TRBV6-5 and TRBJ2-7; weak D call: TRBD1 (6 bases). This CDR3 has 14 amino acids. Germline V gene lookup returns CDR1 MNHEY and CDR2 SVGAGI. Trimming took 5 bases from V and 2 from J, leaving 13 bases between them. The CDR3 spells CASSTGQGPYEQYF. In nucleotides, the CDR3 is TGTGCCAGCAGTACGGGGCAGGGGCCCTACGAGCAGTACTTC.

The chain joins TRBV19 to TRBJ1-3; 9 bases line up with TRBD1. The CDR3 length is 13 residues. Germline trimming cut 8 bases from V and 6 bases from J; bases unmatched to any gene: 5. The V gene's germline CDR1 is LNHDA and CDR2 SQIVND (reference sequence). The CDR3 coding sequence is TGTGCCAGTGGAACAGGGGGCACAAACACCATATATTTT. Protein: CASGTGGTNTIYF.

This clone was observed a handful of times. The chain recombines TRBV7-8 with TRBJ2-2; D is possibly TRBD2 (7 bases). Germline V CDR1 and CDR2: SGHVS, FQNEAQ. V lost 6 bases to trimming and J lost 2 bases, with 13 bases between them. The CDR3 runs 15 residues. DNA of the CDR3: TGTGCCAGCAGTAGGGGGAGGGTTAACACCGGGGAGCTGTTTTTT. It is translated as CASSRGRVNTGELFF.

CDR3 in DNA: TGTGCCAGCAGCTTAGTACCTGAGCGTGAGCAGTTCTTC. It yields the protein CASSLVPEREQFF. The chain has TRBV7-8 and TRBJ2-1; D remains unclear. With 1 base removed from V and 9 bases from J, the gap between germline ends came to 10 bases. This CDR3 comprises 13 residues. Germline values: CDR1 SGHVS, CDR2 FQNEAQ.

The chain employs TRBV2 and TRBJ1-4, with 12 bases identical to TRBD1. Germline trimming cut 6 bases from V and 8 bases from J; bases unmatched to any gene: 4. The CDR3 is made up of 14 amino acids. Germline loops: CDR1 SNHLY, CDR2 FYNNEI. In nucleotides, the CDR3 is TGTGCCAGCAGCGCCGGGACAGGGGGCGAAAAACTGTTTTTT. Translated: CASSAGTGGEKLFF. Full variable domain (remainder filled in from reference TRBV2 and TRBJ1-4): EPEVTQTPSHQVTQMGQEVILRCVPISNHLYFYWYRQILGQKVEFLVSFYNNEISEKSEIFDDQFSVERPDGSNFTLKIRSTKLEDSAMYFCASSAGTGGEKLFFGSGTQLSVL.

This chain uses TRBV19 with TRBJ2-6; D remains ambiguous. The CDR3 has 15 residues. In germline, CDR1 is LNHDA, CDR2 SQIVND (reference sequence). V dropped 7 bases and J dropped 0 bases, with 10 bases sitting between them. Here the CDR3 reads CASTDRSSGANVLTF. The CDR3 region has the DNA TGTGCCAGTACCGACCGGAGCTCTGGGGCCAACGTCCTGACTTTC.

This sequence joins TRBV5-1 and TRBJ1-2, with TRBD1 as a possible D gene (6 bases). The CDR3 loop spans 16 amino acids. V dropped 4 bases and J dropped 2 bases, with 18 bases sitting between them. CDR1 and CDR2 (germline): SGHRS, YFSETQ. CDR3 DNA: TGCGCCAGCAGCAGCCAGACAGGACTAGTCAACTATGGCTACACCTTC. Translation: CASSSQTGLVNYGYTF.

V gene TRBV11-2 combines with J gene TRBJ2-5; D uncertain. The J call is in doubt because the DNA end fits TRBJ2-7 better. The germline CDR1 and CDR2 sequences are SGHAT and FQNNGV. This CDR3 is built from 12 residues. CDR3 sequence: CASSSLLYEQYF. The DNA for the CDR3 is TGTGCCAGCAGCTCCCTTCTCTACGAGCAGTACTTC.

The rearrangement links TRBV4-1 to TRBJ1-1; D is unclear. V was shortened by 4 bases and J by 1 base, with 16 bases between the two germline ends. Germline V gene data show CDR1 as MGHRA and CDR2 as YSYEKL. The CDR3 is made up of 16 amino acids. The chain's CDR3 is CASSPRPPGANTEAFF. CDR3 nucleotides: TGCGCCAGCAGCCCACGGCCCCCGGGAGCGAACACTGAAGCTTTCTTT.

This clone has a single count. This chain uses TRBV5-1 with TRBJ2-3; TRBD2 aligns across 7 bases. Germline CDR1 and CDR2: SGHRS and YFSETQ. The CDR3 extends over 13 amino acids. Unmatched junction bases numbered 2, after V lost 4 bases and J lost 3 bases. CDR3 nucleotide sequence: TGCGCCAGCAGCGCCGGGGGGACAGATACGCAGTATTTT. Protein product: CASSAGGTDTQYF.

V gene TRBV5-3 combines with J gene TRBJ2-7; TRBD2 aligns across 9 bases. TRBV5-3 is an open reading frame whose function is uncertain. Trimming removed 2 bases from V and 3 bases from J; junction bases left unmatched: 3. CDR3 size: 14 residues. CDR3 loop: CARSLKREDYEQYF. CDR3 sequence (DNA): TGTGCCAGAAGCTTAAAGCGGGAGGACTACGAGCAGTACTTC.

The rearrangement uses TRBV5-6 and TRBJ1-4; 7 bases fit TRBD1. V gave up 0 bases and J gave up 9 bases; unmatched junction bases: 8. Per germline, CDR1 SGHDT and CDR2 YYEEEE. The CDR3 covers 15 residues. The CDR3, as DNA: TGTGCCAGCAGCTTGGGGGGCACAGGGGCCCAAAAACTGTTTTTT. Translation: CASSLGGTGAQKLFF.

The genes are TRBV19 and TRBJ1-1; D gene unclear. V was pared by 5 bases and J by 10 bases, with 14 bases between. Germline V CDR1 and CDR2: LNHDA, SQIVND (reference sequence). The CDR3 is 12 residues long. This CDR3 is CASSAVGRVAFF. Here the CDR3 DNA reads TGTGCCAGTAGTGCCGTGGGGAGGGTAGCTTTCTTT.